This is a list of T cell receptor beta chains from one sample in a study of T-cell memory formation after mild COVID-19. From the 5' RACE reads, TCRdb called clonotypes with MiXCR, one entry per CDR3 protein. The sample lists around 450,000 distinct CDR3 sequences, approximately 20% occurring once. Sequencing was carried out using PBMCs or a T cell subset sorted from them (not recorded which). Every receptor here comes from an adult woman who had mild COVID-19 (a few samples of this study predate the infection). Cell type and time point are not known. The CDR3 runs from the conserved cysteine through the conserved F or W. Each record gives: V gene, D gene, J gene, clone size, CDR3 DNA, CDR3 protein. D genes are given only for firm matches. Not all rows give a size; the values are once, few, many and, for expanded clones, a class.

TRBV9,TRBD2,TRBJ2-1,-,TGTGCCAGCAGCGTCGACGGACTAGCGAGGAATGAGCAGTTCTTC,CASSVDGLARNEQFF
TRBV5-1,TRBD2,TRBJ2-2,-,TGCGCCAGCGGTACCTCAGCGGGATCAACCGGGGAGCTGTTTTTT,CASGTSAGSTGELFF
TRBV4-2,TRBD1,TRBJ2-1,-,TGTGCCAGCAGCCAAGTCGCGGGACAGGCCTACAATGAGCAGTTCTTC,CASSQVAGQAYNEQFF
TRBV20-1,TRBD2,TRBJ2-7,-,TGCAGTGCTAGAGTTAGCGGGGGCCTCAGGGGCGAGCAGTACTTC,CSARVSGGLRGEQYF
TRBV20-1,TRBD2,TRBJ2-1,few,TGCAGTGCTCACCGGAGCGCGGGAGTATATGAGCAGTTCTTC,CSAHRSAGVYEQFF
TRBV20-1,TRBD2,TRBJ2-7,few,TGCAGTGCCCGTCGCCCTAGCGGGGATCCCTACGAGCAGTACTTC,CSARRPSGDPYEQYF
TRBV5-1,TRBD1,TRBJ2-7,-,TGCGCCAGCAGCCCGAGGGACAGGGGGAACGAGCAGTACTTC,CASSPRDRGNEQYF
TRBV9,-,TRBJ1-4,-,TGTGCCAGCAGCGTTAGTGGGACGGCCTCCGAAAAACTGTTTTTT,CASSVSGTASEKLFF
TRBV5-1,TRBD1,TRBJ2-7,-,TGCGCCAGCAGTCCTGGGACAGGGGGCGACGAGCAGTACTTC,CASSPGTGGDEQYF
TRBV3-1,-,TRBJ2-1,-,TGTGCCAGCAGCCAAGAAGGAGGGGGATCCAATGAGCAGTTCTTC,CASSQEGGGSNEQFF
TRBV7-9,TRBD1,TRBJ2-6,-,TGTGCCAGCAGCTCCTCGGGACAGGGCCTGGGGGCAAACGTCCTGACTTTC,CASSSSGQGLGANVLTF
TRBV24-1,TRBD2,TRBJ2-7,few,TGTGCCACCGCTGCAGGGGCCGGACTAGCGGGAGAGGTGTACGAGCAGTACTTC,CATAAGAGLAGEVYEQYF
TRBV2,TRBD1,TRBJ1-5,-,TGTGCCAGCAGAGGACAGGAGCAGGCAGGCAATCAGCCCCAGCATTTT,CASRGQEQAGNQPQHF
TRBV4-2,-,TRBJ2-3,once,TGTGCCAGCAGCCCATCCACAGCGAGTGGAGATACGCAGTATTTT,CASSPSTASGDTQYF
TRBV11-2,TRBD2,TRBJ2-3,few,TGTGCCAGCAGCTTAGTAGCGGGGGGGAATACGCAGTATTTT,CASSLVAGGNTQYF
TRBV12-3/TRBV12-4,-,TRBJ2-1,-,TGTGCCAGCAGCCCCCTTAGGGTCGGTGAGCAGTTCTTC,CASSPLRVGEQFF
TRBV20-1,TRBD1,TRBJ2-7,few,TGCAGTGCTTCTACGGGACAGGAGAGCTCCTACGAGCAGTACTTC,CSASTGQESSYEQYF
TRBV14,-,TRBJ2-7,-,TGTGCCAGCAGCCAAGATCAACAAGGAACCCCAGGGTACGAGCAGTACTTC,CASSQDQQGTPGYEQYF
TRBV6-1,TRBD1,TRBJ1-2,once,TGTGCCAGCAGGGGACAGGCGTCCTATGGCTACACCTTC,CASRGQASYGYTF
TRBV6-2/TRBV6-3,-,TRBJ1-5,-,TGTGCCAGCAAGGGATTTGAGGGCAATCAGCCCCAGCATTTT,CASKGFEGNQPQHF
TRBV15,-,TRBJ2-7,-,TGTGCCACCAGCAGAGATAGATGGCGCGACGAGCAGTACTTC,CATSRDRWRDEQYF
TRBV4-3,-,TRBJ2-3,many,TGCGCCAGCAGCCAAGATATAGGAGCTTTCCCAGATACGCAGTATTTT,CASSQDIGAFPDTQYF
TRBV29-1,TRBD1,TRBJ1-1,few,TGCAGCGTTGCGAGACAGGGGGCGGACACTGAAGCTTTCTTT,CSVARQGADTEAFF
TRBV7-8,TRBD2,TRBJ2-4,few,TGTGCCAGCAGCCCCCCGGGGGGGCAGGAAAACATTCAGTACTTC,CASSPPGGQENIQYF
TRBV29-1,-,TRBJ2-7,-,TGCAGCGTTGAGCTACAGGGCAGGGAGACCTACGAGCAGTACTTC,CSVELQGRETYEQYF
TRBV6-1,-,TRBJ1-1,many,TGTGCCAGCAGTGAAGCGTGGGGGTCGACTGAAGCTTTCTTT,CASSEAWGSTEAFF
TRBV7-3,-,TRBJ2-2,few,TGTGCCAGCAGCTTATCCCGGGACACCTCTCGGGCCGGGGAGCTGTTTTTT,CASSLSRDTSRAGELFF
TRBV7-4,TRBD2,TRBJ2-3,-,TGTGCCAGCAGCTTAGGGGCTAGCGGGGTGAGAGATACGCAGTATTTT,CASSLGASGVRDTQYF
TRBV2,TRBD2,TRBJ2-7,-,TGTGCCAGCAGGGAGACTAGCGGGAGATACGAGCAGTACTTC,CASRETSGRYEQYF
TRBV7-2,-,TRBJ1-2,few,TGTGCCAGCAGCCCCTCTCCGATCTATGGCTACACCTTC,CASSPSPIYGYTF
TRBV6-1,TRBD1,TRBJ2-1,-,TGTGCCGGGGGACAGGACACCTCCTACAATGAGCAGTTCTTC,CAGGQDTSYNEQFF
TRBV11-2,-,TRBJ2-7,-,TGTGCCAGCAGCTTAGGTTGGAGGGATTACGAGCAGTACTTC,CASSLGWRDYEQYF
TRBV11-2,-,TRBJ2-5,-,TGTGCCACCGACGCCCTCGGGACACCACAAGAGACCCAGTACTTC,CATDALGTPQETQYF
TRBV7-6,-,TRBJ1-5,few,TGTGCCAGCAGCGCGGGGGGGCCCCAGCATTTT,CASSAGGPQHF
TRBV9,TRBD1,TRBJ1-2,-,TGTGCCAGCAGCGCCGACAGGGCCTATGGCTACACCTTC,CASSADRAYGYTF
TRBV9,TRBD2,TRBJ2-5,-,TGTGCCAGCAGCGTAGACGGCGGGAGGTACGAGACCCAGTACTTC,CASSVDGGRYETQYF
TRBV7-3,TRBD2,TRBJ2-3,-,TGTGCCAGCAGCTTAACTAGCGGGGGTCTCACAGATACGCAGTATTTT,CASSLTSGGLTDTQYF
TRBV7-9,TRBD1,TRBJ1-4,few,TGTGCCAGCAGCATACAGGGGGGCTACGAAAAACTGTTTTTT,CASSIQGGYEKLFF
TRBV12-3/TRBV12-4,-,TRBJ1-1,-,TGTGCCAGCAGTCTCACGGATATTATGAACACTGAAGCTTTCTTT,CASSLTDIMNTEAFF
TRBV5-1,-,TRBJ2-3,-,TGCGCCAGCAGCTGGGAGTTGTCTGGCACAGATACGCAGTATTTT,CASSWELSGTDTQYF
TRBV13,-,TRBJ1-2,-,TGTGCCGGGGCCGGGGGAGGCGACTATGGCTACACCTTC,CAGAGGGDYGYTF
TRBV5-6,TRBD1,TRBJ1-2,few,TGTGCCAGCAGCAATATGCGGACAGGAAGCTATGGCTACACCTTC,CASSNMRTGSYGYTF
TRBV20-1,-,TRBJ1-4,few,TGCAGTGCTAGAGCTTCGTTCTGGACCGTTGCAACTAATGAAAAACTGTTTTTT,CSARASFWTVATNEKLFF
TRBV5-1,-,TRBJ2-7,-,TGCGCCAGCAGCTTGGGGTCGGTGGGGGCTGGTAGCTACGAGCAGTACTTC,CASSLGSVGAGSYEQYF
TRBV11-1,TRBD1,TRBJ2-1,-,TGTGCCAGCAGCGTAGACAGGGTCTACAATGAGCAGTTCTTC,CASSVDRVYNEQFF
TRBV29-1,TRBD1,TRBJ1-1,few,TGCAGCGTTGAAGGGGACAGGGGGAACACTGAAGCTTTCTTT,CSVEGDRGNTEAFF
TRBV7-9,-,TRBJ1-1,few,TGTGCCAGCAGCTCAACCCTCGCCACTGAAGCTTTCTTT,CASSSTLATEAFF